Presented here are 20 T cell receptor beta chains from one specimen sequenced in a study of neurological immune-mediated disorders. A single record per CDR3 protein comes from TCRdb applying MiXCR to the 5' RACE reads. The sample records tens of thousands of distinct CDR3 sequences, about an eighth being singletons. Time point given: longitudinal time-point 1 (baseline). The sequenced sample consisted of PBMCs. Receptors were obtained from a female donor with HTLV-1-associated myelopathy (HAM/TSP).

This clonotype has at least ten counts. V usage is TRBV20-1 and J usage is TRBJ2-1, with a weak D call TRBD2 (6 bases). Deletions cut 4 bases from V and 8 bases from J, with 24 bases between. There are 16 residues in the CDR3. Germline CDR1 and CDR2: DFQATT and SNEGSKA (reference sequence). The CDR3 region is CSATDFRGTQTDEQFF. The CDR3, as DNA: TGCAGTGCTACCGATTTTCGGGGGACCCAGACCGATGAGCAGTTCTTC.

This clonotype has at least ten counts. The chain joins TRBV29-1 to TRBJ2-3; 7 bases map to TRBD2. CDR3 length: 16 residues. J was trimmed by 0 bases and V by 1 base; bases with no gene match: 7. Germline V CDR1 and CDR2: SQVTM, ANQGSEA. The CDR3 DNA reads TGCAGCGTTGAAGGCGGGGGACGGCCTAGCACAGATACGCAGTATTTT. This codes for CSVEGGGRPSTDTQYF.

This clonotype appeared a few times. V gene TRBV25-1 combines with J gene TRBJ2-2, with D unresolved. CDR3 length equals 13 residues. The ends were cut back, 5 bases at V and 3 bases at J, with 7 bases in the middle. CDR1 is MGHDK and CDR2 is SYGVNS in the germline V gene. The CDR3 sequence: CASSSPYTGELFF. In nucleotides, the CDR3 is TGTGCCAGCAGTAGCCCCTACACCGGGGAGCTGTTTTTT.

The J gene is TRBJ2-1, the V gene TRBV18; D gene uncertain. The CDR3 is 14 residues long. The V gene's germline CDR1 is KGHSH and CDR2 LQKENI. Deletions cut 2 bases from V and 8 bases from J, with 13 bases between. This CDR3 reads CASSPSEWDDEQFF. The DNA of the CDR3 is TGTGCCAGCTCACCAAGTGAGTGGGATGATGAGCAGTTCTTC.

This clonotype was seen ten or more times. The chain couples TRBV9 to TRBJ2-7; 9 nucleotides agree with TRBD1. CDR3 length: 15 residues. V lost 0 bases and J lost 3; bases outside the gene matches: 4. CDR1 and CDR2 from the germline V gene are SGDLS and YYNGEE. This CDR3 is CASSVAGTGIYEQYF. For the CDR3, the DNA is TGTGCCAGCAGCGTAGCAGGGACAGGGATCTACGAGCAGTACTTC. The full variable domain, in which reference TRBV9 and TRBJ2-7 provide the parts outside the CDR3, is DSGVTQTPKHLITATGQRVTLRCSPRSGDLSVYWYQQSLDQGLQFLIQYYNGEERAKGNILERFSAQQFPDLHSELNLSSLELGDSALYFCASSVAGTGIYEQYFGPGTRLTVT.

This clonotype was counted many times. The chain is built from TRBV3-1 and TRBJ2-7; D not resolved. From germline, CDR1 is LGHDT and CDR2 YNNKEL (reference sequence). V was cut by 4 bases and J by 5 bases, with 9 bases left in between. The CDR3 is made up of 12 amino acids. The CDR3 here is CASSPRRHEQYF. As DNA, the CDR3 is TGTGCCAGCAGCCCTCGGCGCCACGAGCAGTACTTC.

The rearrangement uses TRBV27 and TRBJ2-7; TRBD2 might be the D (6 bases). Germline V gene data show CDR1 as MNHEY and CDR2 as SMNVEV (reference sequence). The V end lost 1 base, the J end lost 3 bases, and 10 bases lay between the germline ends. The CDR3 covers 14 residues. CDR3: CASSLLGGGYEQYF. DNA of the CDR3: TGTGCCAGCAGTTTATTGGGGGGAGGCTACGAGCAGTACTTC.

This clonotype has at least ten counts. This chain links TRBV9 with TRBJ1-2; D is ambiguous. The V and J ends lost 4 bases and 2 bases respectively, with 15 bases between them. Germline V CDR1 and CDR2: SGDLS, YYNGEE. CDR3 size: 15 residues. This CDR3 reads CASSPWGRGNYGYTF. DNA of the CDR3: TGTGCCAGCAGCCCTTGGGGTAGAGGAAACTATGGCTACACCTTC.

At least ten counts were recorded for this clonotype. V is TRBV12-3 or TRBV12-4 and J is TRBJ2-3, with D possibly being TRBD1 or TRBD2 (5 bases each). The CDR3 sequence is 14 residues long. V was clipped by 8 bases and J by 5 bases, with 17 bases between them. The CDR3 bases are TGTGCCAGCCTATTAATCAGTGGGGGAGATACGCAGTATTTT. This codes for CASLLISGGDTQYF.

This clonotype was detected ten times or more. This sequence joins TRBV5-1 and TRBJ2-2, with 10 bases aligning to TRBD2. Trimming took 3 bases from V and 2 from J; bases not matched to a gene: 7. The CDR3 covers 17 residues. Germline CDR1 is SGHRS and CDR2 is YFSETQ. CDR3 protein: CASSSQPSGSNTGELFF. In nucleotides, the CDR3 is TGCGCCAGCAGCTCGCAACCTAGCGGGAGTAACACCGGGGAGCTGTTTTTT.

This clonotype was picked up a small number of times. V is TRBV2 and J is TRBJ1-5; D is unclear. This CDR3 has 14 amino acids. The V gene's germline CDR1 is SNHLY and CDR2 FYNNEI. The germline V and J ends were trimmed by 8 bases and 5 bases, with 16 bases remaining between them. CDR3 nucleotides: TGTGCCAGCGGGAGGAATCGCCGGGATCAGCCCCAGCATTTT. As protein: CASGRNRRDQPQHF.

This clonotype appeared a few times. This chain connects TRBV6-6 to TRBJ2-7; 7 nucleotides agree with TRBD2. CDR3 length equals 14 residues. The germline V gene encodes CDR1 MNHNY and CDR2 SVGAGI (reference sequence). V lost 6 bases to trimming and J lost 1 base; unmatched junction nucleotides: 6. CDR3 loop: CASSPGRESYEQYF. CDR3 bases: TGTGCCAGCAGCCCGGGGAGGGAATCCTACGAGCAGTACTTC.

This sequence joins TRBV5-5 and TRBJ2-5, with D uncertain. Per the germline V gene, CDR1 is SGHKS and CDR2 is YYEKEE (reference sequence). V was cut by 0 bases and J by 2 bases, with 5 bases left in between. The CDR3 runs to 13 residues. DNA for the CDR3: TGTGCCAGCAGCTTGGCGGCACAAGAGACCCAGTACTTC. Translated, it gives CASSLAAQETQYF. The full variable domain, with the rest looked up from reference TRBV5-5 and TRBJ2-5, is DAGVTQSPTHLIKTRGQQVTLRCSPISGHKSVSWYQQVLGQGPQFIFQYYEKEERGRGNFPDRFSARQFPNYSSELNVNALLLGDSALYLCASSLAAQETQYFGPGTRLLVL.

This clonotype showed up many times. The chain has TRBV5-1 and TRBJ2-7; perhaps TRBD1 as D (5 bases). V gave up 4 bases and J gave up 2 bases, with 7 bases separating them. This CDR3 contains 12 residues. The germline V gene has CDR1 SGHRS and CDR2 YFSETQ. The DNA for the CDR3 is TGCGCCAGCAGCCAGACAGCCTACGAGCAGTACTTC. Its translation is CASSQTAYEQYF. The complete variable domain, with remaining parts taken from reference TRBV5-1 and TRBJ2-7, reads KAGVTQTPRYLIKTRGQQVTLSCSPISGHRSVSWYQQTPGQGLQFLFEYFSETQRNKGNFPGRFSGRQFSNSRSEMNVSTLELGDSALYLCASSQTAYEQYFGPGTRLTVT.

This clonotype has at least ten counts. V usage is TRBV20-1 and J usage is TRBJ2-7; D not certain. Germline CDR1 DFQATT, CDR2 SNEGSKA (reference sequence). This CDR3 contains 14 residues. The ends were cut back, 2 bases at V and 0 bases at J, with 11 bases in the middle. The CDR3 region has the DNA TGCAGTGCTAGAAGAGGCGGACGCTCCTACGAGCAGTACTTC. Translated: CSARRGGRSYEQYF.

V and J are TRBV20-1 and TRBJ1-1; no clear D. The CDR3 has 13 residues. CDR1 is DFQATT, CDR2 SNEGSKA, per germline (reference sequence). Trimming left V 0 bases short and J 1 base short, with 6 bases between. DNA for the CDR3: TGCAGTGCTAGAGAGCAAGCGAACACTGAAGCTTTCTTT. Translated, it gives CSAREQANTEAFF.

Many counts were recorded for this clonotype. The chain uses TRBV4-1 and TRBJ1-2; D call uncertain. The ends were cut back, 0 bases at V and 8 bases at J, with 13 bases in the middle. The CDR3 consists of 14 residues. The V gene's germline CDR1 is MGHRA and CDR2 YSYEKL. This CDR3 reads CASSQDLKGTGYTF. The DNA of the CDR3 is TGCGCCAGCAGCCAAGATCTAAAAGGAACGGGCTACACCTTC.

This clonotype occurred many times. The CDR3 loop is CSARTHEQFF. The CDR3 DNA reads as TGCAGTGCCCGGACGCATGAGCAGTTCTTC. The V call is TRBV20-1, the J call TRBJ2-1; D not resolved. The CDR3 contains 10 residues. The V end lost 6 bases, the J end lost 8 bases, and 8 bases lay between the germline ends. Germline values: CDR1 DFQATT, CDR2 SNEGSKA (reference sequence).

This clonotype was observed at least ten times. The chain couples TRBV7-9 to TRBJ1-2; tentative D call: TRBD1 (6 bases). Germline-derived CDR1 and CDR2 are SEHNR and FQNEAQ (reference sequence). CDR3 size: 15 residues. V gave up 5 bases and J gave up 8 bases, with 21 bases separating them. The CDR3 protein is CASSEPGGGQDGYTF. As DNA, the CDR3 is TGTGCCAGCAGCGAACCCGGGGGGGGACAAGACGGCTACACCTTC. Supplemented by reference TRBV7-9 and TRBJ1-2, the full variable domain reads DTGVSQNPRHKITKRGQNVTFRCDPISEHNRLYWYRQTLGQGPEFLTYFQNEAQLEKSRLLSDRFSAERPKGSFSTLEIQRTEQGDSAMYLCASSEPGGGQDGYTFGSGTRLTVV.

The sample holds many counts of this clonotype. The rearrangement joins TRBV6-6 to TRBJ2-7; no clear D gene. Trimming pared 10 bases from V and 3 bases from J, leaving 10 bases between. Germline CDR1 is MNHNY and CDR2 is SVGAGI (reference sequence). The CDR3 extends over 11 amino acids. As DNA, the CDR3 is TGTGCCACTACGACGGACTACGAGCAGTACTTC. Protein sequence: CATTTDYEQYF.